This TCR beta chain was documented in a study of control samples from healthy donors and cancer patients. Profiled with immunoSEQ multiplex PCR; TCRdb holds only in-frame clones, not every one. The sample includes 150,000 to 200,000 clones, approximately 96% of them seen just once. The trim removed 5 bases at V and 7 bases at J, leaving 10 bases unmatched. CDR1 MNHEY and CDR2 SVGAGI come from the germline V gene. The CDR3 runs 14 residues. This clonotype originated in a middle-aged woman in good health. The sample comprised blood. This chain joins TRBV6-5 and TRBJ2-7, with 8 nucleotides matching TRBD1. As DNA, the CDR3 is TGTGCCAGCAGTAAAAGACAGGGGCGTTGGGAGCAGTACTTC. The encoded protein is CASSKRQGRWEQYF.